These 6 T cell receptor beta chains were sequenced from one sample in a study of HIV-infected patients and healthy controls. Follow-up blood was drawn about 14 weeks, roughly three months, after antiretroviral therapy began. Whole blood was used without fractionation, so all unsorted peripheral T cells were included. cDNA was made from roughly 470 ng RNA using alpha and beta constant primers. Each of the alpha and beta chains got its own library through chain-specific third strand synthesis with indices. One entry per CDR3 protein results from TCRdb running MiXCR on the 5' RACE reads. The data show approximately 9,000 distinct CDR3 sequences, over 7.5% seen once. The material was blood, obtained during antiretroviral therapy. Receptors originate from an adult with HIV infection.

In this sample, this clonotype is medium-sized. This CDR3 reads CASRTGGQHEQYF. As DNA, the CDR3 is TGTGCCAGCAGGACAGGGGGGCAGCACGAGCAGTACTTC. The chain uses TRBV6-2 or TRBV6-3 and TRBJ2-7; TRBD1 matches 9 bases. V shed 6 bases, J shed 5 bases, and the junction held 5 bases outside the gene matches. Per germline, CDR1 MNHEY and CDR2 SVGEGT. The CDR3 is 13 amino acids.

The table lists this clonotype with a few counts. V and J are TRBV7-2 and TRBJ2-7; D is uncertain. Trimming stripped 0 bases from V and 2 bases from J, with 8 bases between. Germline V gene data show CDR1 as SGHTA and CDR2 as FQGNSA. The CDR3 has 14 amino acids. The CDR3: CASSLASTAYEQYF. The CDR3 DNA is TGTGCCAGCAGCTTAGCGTCAACCGCCTACGAGCAGTACTTC.

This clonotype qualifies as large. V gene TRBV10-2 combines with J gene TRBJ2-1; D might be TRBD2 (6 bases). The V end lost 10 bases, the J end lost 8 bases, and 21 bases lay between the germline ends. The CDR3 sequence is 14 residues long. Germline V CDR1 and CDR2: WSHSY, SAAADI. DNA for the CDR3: TGCGCCACCCAGGAGACTAGTTCGGTGGATGAGCAGTTCTTC. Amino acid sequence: CATQETSSVDEQFF.

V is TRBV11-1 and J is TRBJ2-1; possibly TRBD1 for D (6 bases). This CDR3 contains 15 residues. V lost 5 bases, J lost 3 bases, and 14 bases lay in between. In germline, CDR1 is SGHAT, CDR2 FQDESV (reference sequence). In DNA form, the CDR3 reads TGTGCCAGCAGCCCCAACAGGGCCGGCTACAATGAGCAGTTCTTC. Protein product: CASSPNRAGYNEQFF. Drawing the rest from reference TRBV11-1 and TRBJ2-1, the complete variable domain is EAEVAQSPRYKITEKSQAVAFWCDPISGHATLYWYRQILGQGPELLVQFQDESVVDDSQLPKDRFSAERLKGVDSTLKIQPAELGDSAMYLCASSPNRAGYNEQFFGPGTRLTVL.

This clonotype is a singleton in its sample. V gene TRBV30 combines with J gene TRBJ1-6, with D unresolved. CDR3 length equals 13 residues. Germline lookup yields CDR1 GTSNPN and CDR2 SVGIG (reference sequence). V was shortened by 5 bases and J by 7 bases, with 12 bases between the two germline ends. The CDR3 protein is CAWCRAQNSPLHF. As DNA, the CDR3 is TGTGCCTGGTGCCGGGCCCAGAATTCACCCCTCCACTTT.

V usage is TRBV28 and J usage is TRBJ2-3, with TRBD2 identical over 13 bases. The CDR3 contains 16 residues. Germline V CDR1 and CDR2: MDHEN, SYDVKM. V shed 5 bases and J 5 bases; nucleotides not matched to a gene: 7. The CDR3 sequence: CASSLLAGGPGDTQYF. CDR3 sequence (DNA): TGTGCCAGCAGTCTACTAGCGGGAGGGCCTGGAGATACGCAGTATTTT.